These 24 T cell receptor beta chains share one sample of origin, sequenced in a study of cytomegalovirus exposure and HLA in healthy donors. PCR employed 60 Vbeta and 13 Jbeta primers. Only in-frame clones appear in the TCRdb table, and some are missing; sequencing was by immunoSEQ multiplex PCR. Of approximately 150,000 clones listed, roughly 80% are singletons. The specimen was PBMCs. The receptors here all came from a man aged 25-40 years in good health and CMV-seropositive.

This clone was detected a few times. Here the CDR3 reads CASSSYIPQSYGYTF. As DNA, the CDR3 is TGTGCCAGCAGCTCCTACATCCCACAGTCCTATGGCTACACCTTC. The chain is built from TRBV7-2 and TRBJ1-2, with D unresolved. The CDR3 loop spans 15 amino acids. Germline values: CDR1 SGHTA, CDR2 FQGNSA. Trimming shortened V by 4 bases and J by 4 bases, and 16 bases separated the two germline ends.

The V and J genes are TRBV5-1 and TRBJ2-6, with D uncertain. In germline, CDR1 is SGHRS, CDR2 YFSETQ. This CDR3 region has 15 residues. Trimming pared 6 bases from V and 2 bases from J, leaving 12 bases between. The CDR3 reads CASNRGVTGANVLTF. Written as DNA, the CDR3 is TGCGCCAGCAACCGAGGAGTTACTGGGGCCAACGTCCTGACTTTC. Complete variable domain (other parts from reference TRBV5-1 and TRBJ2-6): KAGVTQTPRYLIKTRGQQVTLSCSPISGHRSVSWYQQTPGQGLQFLFEYFSETQRNKGNFPGRFSGRQFSNSRSEMNVSTLELGDSALYLCASNRGVTGANVLTFGAGSRLTVL.

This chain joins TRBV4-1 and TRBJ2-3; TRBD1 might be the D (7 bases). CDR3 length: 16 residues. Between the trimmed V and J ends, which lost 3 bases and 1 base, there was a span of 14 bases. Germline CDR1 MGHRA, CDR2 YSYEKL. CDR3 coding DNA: TGCGCCAGCAGCCATCCCGGAGGGACAGGCACAGATACGCAGTATTTT. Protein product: CASSHPGGTGTDTQYF.

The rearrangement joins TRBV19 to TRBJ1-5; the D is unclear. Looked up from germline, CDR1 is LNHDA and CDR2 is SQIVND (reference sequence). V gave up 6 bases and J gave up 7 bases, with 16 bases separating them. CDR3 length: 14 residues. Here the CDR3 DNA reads TGTGCCAGTAGCCCCGGGAGACCCGAACAGCCCCAGCATTTT. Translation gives CASSPGRPEQPQHF.

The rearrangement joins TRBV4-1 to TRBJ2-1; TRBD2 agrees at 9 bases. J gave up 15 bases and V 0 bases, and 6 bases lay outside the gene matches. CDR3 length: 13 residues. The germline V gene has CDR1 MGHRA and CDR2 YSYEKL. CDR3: CASSQEPSGMRFF. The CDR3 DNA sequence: TGCGCCAGCAGCCAAGAGCCTAGCGGGATGCGGTTCTTC.

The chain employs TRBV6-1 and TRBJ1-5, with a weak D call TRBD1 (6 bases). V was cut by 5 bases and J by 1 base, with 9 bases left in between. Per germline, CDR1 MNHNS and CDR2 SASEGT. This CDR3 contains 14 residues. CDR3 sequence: CASSLQGSNQPQHF. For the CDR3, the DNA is TGTGCCAGCAGTTTACAGGGCAGCAATCAGCCCCAGCATTTT.

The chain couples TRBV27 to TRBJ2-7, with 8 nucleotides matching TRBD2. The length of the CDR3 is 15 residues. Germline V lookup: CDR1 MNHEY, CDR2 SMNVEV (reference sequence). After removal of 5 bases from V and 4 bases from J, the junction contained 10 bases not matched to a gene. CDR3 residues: CASSPAYREGYEQYF. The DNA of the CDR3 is TGTGCCAGCAGTCCGGCCTATCGGGAGGGTTACGAGCAGTACTTC.

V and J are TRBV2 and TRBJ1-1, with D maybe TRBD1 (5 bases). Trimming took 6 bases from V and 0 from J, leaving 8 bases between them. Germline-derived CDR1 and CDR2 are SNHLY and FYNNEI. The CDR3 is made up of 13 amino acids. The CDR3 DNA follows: TGTGCCAGCAGCGGACACATGAACACTGAAGCTTTCTTT. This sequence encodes CASSGHMNTEAFF.

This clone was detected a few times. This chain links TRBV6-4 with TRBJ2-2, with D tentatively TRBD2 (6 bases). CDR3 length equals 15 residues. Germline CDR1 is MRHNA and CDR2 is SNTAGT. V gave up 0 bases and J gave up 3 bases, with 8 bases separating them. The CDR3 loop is CASSDSPGDTGELFF. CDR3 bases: TGTGCCAGCAGTGACTCACCGGGGGACACCGGGGAGCTGTTTTTT.

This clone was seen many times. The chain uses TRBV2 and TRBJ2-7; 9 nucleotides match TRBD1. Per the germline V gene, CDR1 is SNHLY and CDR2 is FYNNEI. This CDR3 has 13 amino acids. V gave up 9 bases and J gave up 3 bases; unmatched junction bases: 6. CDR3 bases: TGTGCCAGTTCATTGGGACAGGGCTACGAGCAGTACTTC. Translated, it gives CASSLGQGYEQYF.

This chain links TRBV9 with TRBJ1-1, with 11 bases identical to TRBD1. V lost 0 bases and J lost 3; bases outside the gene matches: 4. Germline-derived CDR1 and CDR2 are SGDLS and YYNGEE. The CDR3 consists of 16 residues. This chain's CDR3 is CASSVALGQGDTEAFF. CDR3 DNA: TGTGCCAGCAGCGTAGCATTGGGACAGGGGGACACTGAAGCTTTCTTT.

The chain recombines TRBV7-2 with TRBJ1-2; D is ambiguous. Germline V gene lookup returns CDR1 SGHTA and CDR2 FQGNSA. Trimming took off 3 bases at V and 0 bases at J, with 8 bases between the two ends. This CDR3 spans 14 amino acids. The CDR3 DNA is TGTGCCAGCAGCTTGGGCCGCACTAACTATGGCTACACCTTC. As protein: CASSLGRTNYGYTF.

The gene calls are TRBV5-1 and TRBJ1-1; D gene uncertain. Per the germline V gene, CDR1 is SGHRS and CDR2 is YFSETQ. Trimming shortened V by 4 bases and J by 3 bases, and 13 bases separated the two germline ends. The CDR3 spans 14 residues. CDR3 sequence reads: CASSARGSDTEAFF. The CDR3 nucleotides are TGCGCCAGCAGCGCCCGAGGTTCTGACACTGAAGCTTTCTTT. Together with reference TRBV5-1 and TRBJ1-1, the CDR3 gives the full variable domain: KAGVTQTPRYLIKTRGQQVTLSCSPISGHRSVSWYQQTPGQGLQFLFEYFSETQRNKGNFPGRFSGRQFSNSRSEMNVSTLELGDSALYLCASSARGSDTEAFFGQGTRLTVV.

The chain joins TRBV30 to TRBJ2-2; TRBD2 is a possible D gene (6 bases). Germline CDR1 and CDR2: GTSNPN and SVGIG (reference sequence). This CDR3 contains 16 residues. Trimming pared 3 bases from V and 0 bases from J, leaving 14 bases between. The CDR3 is CAWREGRASNTGELFF. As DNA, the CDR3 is TGTGCCTGGAGGGAGGGTAGGGCCTCGAACACCGGGGAGCTGTTTTTT.

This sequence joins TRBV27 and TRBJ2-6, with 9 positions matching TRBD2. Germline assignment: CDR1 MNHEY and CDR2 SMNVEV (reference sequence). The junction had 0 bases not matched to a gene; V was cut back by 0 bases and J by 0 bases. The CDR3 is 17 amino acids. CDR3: CASSLSRGGSGANVLTF. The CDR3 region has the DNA TGTGCCAGCAGTTTATCGCGGGGGGGCTCTGGGGCCAACGTCCTGACTTTC.

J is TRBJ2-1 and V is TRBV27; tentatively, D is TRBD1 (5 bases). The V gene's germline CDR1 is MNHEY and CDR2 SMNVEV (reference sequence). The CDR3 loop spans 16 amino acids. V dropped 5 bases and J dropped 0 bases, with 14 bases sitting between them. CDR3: CASSIRGTSSYNEQFF. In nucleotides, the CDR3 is TGTGCCAGCAGTATTAGGGGCACGAGCTCCTACAATGAGCAGTTCTTC.

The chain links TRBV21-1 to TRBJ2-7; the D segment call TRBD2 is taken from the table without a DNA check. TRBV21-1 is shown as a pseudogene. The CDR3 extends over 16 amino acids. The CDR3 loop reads CASLSGSAGGQGEQYF. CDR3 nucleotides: TGTGCCAGCCTCAGCGGCTCTGCGGGGGGGCAGGGCGAGCAGTACTTC.

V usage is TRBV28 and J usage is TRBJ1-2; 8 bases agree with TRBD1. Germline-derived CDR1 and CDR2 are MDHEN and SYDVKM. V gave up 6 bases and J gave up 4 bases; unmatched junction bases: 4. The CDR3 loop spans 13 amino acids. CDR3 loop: CASSRTGIYGYTF. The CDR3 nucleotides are TGTGCCAGCAGCCGGACAGGGATCTATGGCTACACCTTC.

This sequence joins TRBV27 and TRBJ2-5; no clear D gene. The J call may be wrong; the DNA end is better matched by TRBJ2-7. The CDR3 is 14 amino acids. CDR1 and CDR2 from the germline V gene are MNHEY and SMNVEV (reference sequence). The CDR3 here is CASSSVPGPYEQYF. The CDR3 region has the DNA TGTGCCAGCTCCTCGGTTCCGGGTCCCTACGAGCAGTACTTC.

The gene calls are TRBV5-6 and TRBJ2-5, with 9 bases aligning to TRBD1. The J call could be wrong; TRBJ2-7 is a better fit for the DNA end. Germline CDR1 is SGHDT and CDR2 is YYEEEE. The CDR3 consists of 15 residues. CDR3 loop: CASSLDPGTGYEQYF. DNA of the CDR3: TGTGCCAGCAGCTTGGACCCCGGGACAGGGTACGAGCAGTACTTC.

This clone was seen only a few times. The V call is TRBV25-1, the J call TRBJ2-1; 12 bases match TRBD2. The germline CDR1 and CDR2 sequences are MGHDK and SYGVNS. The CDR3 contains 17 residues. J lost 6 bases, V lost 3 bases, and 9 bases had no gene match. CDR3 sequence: CASSDRVGLAGINEQFF. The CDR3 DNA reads TGTGCCAGCAGTGACCGGGTCGGACTAGCGGGGATCAATGAGCAGTTCTTC.

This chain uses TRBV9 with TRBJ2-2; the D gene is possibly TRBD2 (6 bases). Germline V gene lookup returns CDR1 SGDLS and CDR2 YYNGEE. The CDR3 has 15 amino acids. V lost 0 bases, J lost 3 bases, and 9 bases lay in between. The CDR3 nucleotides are TGTGCCAGCAGCGTAGGAGCGGGCGACACCGGGGAGCTGTTTTTT. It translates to CASSVGAGDTGELFF.

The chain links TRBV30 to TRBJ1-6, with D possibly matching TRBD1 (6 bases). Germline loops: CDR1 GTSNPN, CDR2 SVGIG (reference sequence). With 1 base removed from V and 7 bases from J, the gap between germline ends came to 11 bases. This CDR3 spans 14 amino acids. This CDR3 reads CAWSAGVGNSPLHF. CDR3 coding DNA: TGTGCCTGGAGTGCAGGGGTTGGGAATTCACCCCTCCACTTT.

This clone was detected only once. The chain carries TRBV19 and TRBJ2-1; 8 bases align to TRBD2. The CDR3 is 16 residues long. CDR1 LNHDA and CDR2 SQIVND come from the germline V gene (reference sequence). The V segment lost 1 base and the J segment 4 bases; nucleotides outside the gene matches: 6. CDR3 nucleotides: TGTGCCAGTAGTATAGGGGGAGCGGGGGTTTACAATGAGCAGTTCTTC. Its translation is CASSIGGAGVYNEQFF.